This TCR beta chain was documented in a study of regulatory T cells in long-lasting Graves disease. The V end was cut by 7 bases, the J end by 5 bases, with 18 bases between. The CDR3 consists of 14 residues. The germline V gene encodes CDR1 LNHDA and CDR2 SQIVND (reference sequence). Time point given: persistent/refractory GD, antithyroid drugs over 5 years with positive TRAb. PBMCs provided the RNA from which the TCR library was made. The table lists this clonotype with a few counts. Sequencing libraries for TCR beta were prepared with iRepertoire HTBI primers and Arm-PCR of CDR3 regions. From the multiplex PCR reads, TCRdb called clonotypes with MiXCR, one entry per CDR3 protein. The repertoire holds some 300,000 distinct CDR3 sequences, with around a fifth as singletons.

The source of this sequence is a female donor with Graves disease. The chain recombines TRBV19 with TRBJ2-7; D may be TRBD2 (6 bases). The source material was peripheral blood mononuclear cells (PBMCs), sampled when the disease was refractory, from a patient treated with antithyroid drugs. CDR3 sequence (DNA): TGTGCCAGTAAGTTGGGTCGGGGGTCCAACGAGCAGTACTTC. This sequence encodes CASKLGRGSNEQYF.